This T cell receptor beta chain was observed in a study of cytomegalovirus exposure and HLA in healthy donors. The PCR employed 60 Vbeta primers together with 13 Jbeta primers. Profiled with immunoSEQ multiplex PCR; TCRdb holds only in-frame clones, not every one. The sample lists roughly 200,000 clones, 80% to 90% occurring once. Samples came from healthy bone marrow donors. Findings and limits, study-wide: It was reported in a later analysis that an Asian-associated ancestry cluster showed fewer N-insertions than the approximately 700-donor mean. The likely origin of a cluster of highly shared sequence variants was a sequencing artifact.

The CDR3 loop spans 18 amino acids. Per the germline V gene, CDR1 is MGHRA and CDR2 is YSYEKL. V lost 0 bases and J lost 8; bases outside the gene matches: 14. As for this clone: As yet, its antigen is unknown.

The sequence derives from a man aged 25 to 40 in good health and CMV-seronegative. Sequencing was done on a sample of PBMCs. This chain links TRBV4-1 with TRBJ2-1; 9 nucleotides line up with TRBD2. CDR3 residues: CASSQDNRRGGIDYEQFF. The CDR3 nucleotides read TGCGCCAGCAGCCAAGATAATCGGCGGGGGGGTATTGATTATGAGCAGTTCTTC.